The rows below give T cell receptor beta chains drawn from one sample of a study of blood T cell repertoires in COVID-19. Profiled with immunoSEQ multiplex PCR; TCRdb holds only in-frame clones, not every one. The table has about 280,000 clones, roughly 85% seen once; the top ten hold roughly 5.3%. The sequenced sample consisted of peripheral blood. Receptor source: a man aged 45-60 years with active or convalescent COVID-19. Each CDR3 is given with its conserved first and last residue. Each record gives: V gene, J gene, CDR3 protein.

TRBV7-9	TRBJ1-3	CASSEPGTGEGNTIYF
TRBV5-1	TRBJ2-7	CASSPTGRSYEQYF
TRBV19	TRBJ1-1	CAGRNRGPNTEAFF
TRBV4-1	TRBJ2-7	CASSQELAGGAQYF
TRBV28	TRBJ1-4	CASSGTGKLFF
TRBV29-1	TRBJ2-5	CSVYGQAKTQYF
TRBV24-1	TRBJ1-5	CATSDGTGPRGQPQHF
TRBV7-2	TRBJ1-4	CASSLAGGTTNEKLFF
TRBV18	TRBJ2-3	CASSPIQGKTDTQYF
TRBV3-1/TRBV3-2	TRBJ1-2	CASSQLQGAGGYTF
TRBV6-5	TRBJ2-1	CASRRTSVSYNEQFF
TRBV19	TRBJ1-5	CASSIAGLGNQPQHF
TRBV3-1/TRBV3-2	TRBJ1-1	CASSWDRANTEAFF
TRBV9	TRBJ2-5	CASTPTRGETQYF
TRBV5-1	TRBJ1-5	CASSLGTASNQPQHF
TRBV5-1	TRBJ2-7	CASSLASAKEQYF
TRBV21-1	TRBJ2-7	CARTLGGSRYEQYF
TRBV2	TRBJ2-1	CASGQGRYNEQFF
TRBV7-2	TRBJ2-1	CASTNYNSYNEQFF
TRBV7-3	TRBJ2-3	CASSGGVDADTQYF
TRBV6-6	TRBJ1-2	CASSGEDGNYGYTF
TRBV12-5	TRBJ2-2	CASASPAGASTGELFF
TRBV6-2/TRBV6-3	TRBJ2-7	CASSWDSSYEQYF
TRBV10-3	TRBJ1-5	CAIRGQGDQPQHF
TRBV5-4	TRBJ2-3	CASSFLQGPTDTQYF
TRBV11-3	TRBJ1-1	CASSQGGTEAFF
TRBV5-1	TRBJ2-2	CASSLLAGGNTGELFF
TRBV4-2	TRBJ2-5	CASSQRDIRQETQYF
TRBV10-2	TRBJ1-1	CASSETGGITEAFF
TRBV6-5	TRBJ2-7	CASSSARLAGVREQYF
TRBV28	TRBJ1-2	CASSSYSYGYTF
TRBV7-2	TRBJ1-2	CASSSTGAGGYTF
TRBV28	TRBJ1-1	CASRSGGLNTEAFF
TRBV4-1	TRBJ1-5	CASGRGSTQPQHF
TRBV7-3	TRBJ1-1	CASSPSGTSELGSTEAFF
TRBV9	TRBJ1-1	CASSPEGAGNTEAFF
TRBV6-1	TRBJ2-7	CASSDLTGGEHEQYF
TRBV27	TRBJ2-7	CASSLSGRILYEQYF